Below, 3 T cell receptor beta chains from the same sample are listed, as sequenced in a study of molecular identifiers for immune sequencing clone quantification listed by TCRdb under 2018. The library was built by means of PCR. The run used an Illumina HiSeq 4000. The public reads were run again by TCRdb, first through fastp at Q25 and then through MiXCR, and only productive beta chains were kept. Identical CDR3 proteins give one entry, which carries the most common genes and DNA. Present in this sample are 20,000 to 25,000 distinct CDR3 sequences, about a sixth of which were seen just once. Clones ranked in the top ten supply 0.9% to 1% of the sample. The material sequenced was naive CD8+ T cells from blood, with Jurkat cell RNA spiked in. The label giving this sample's cell subset or site can be read as: FACS-sorted CD8+CD4-CCR7+CD45RA+ naive T cells. The receptors were sampled from a human donor in good health. Some libraries in this study had Jurkat cell RNA spiked in.

The chain couples TRBV6-6 to TRBJ2-7, with 11 bases matching TRBD1. With V trimmed by 5 bases and J by 7 bases, 10 bases remained unmatched. The CDR3 length is 15 residues. Germline values: CDR1 MNHNY, CDR2 SVGAGI (reference sequence). This CDR3 reads CASSNLDRGPEEQYF. As DNA, the CDR3 is TGTGCCAGCAGTAACCTGGACAGGGGGCCGGAGGAGCAGTACTTC.

In the case of this clonotype: The junction departs from the called germline gene at one end, perhaps through a read error. This sequence joins TRBV12-3 or TRBV12-4 and TRBJ2-1; no definite D call. CDR3 length: 12 amino acids. The DNA of the CDR3 is TGTACCAGCAGTCCCGCCCGGTATGAGCAGTTCTTC. Translation gives CTSSPARYEQFF.

The gene calls are TRBV5-3 and TRBJ2-7, with unresolved D. TRBV5-3 is classed as an ORF, of uncertain function. The CDR3 totals 11 residues. The V end was cut by 8 bases, the J end by 4 bases, with 10 bases between. The CDR3 DNA reads as TGTGCCAGCAGCAACCAGTACGAGCAGTACTTC. Its protein is CASSNQYEQYF.